Listed below are T cell receptor beta chains from one sample, sequenced in a study of CD4 T cells in relation to SARS-CoV-2 and coronaviruses. These receptors' antigens are unknown. Profiled with immunoSEQ multiplex PCR; TCRdb holds only in-frame clones, not every one. The sample lists about 26,000 clones, around two thirds occurring once. Sequencing was done on a sample of CD4+ T cells from PBMCs, cultured in vitro. The source of these receptors is a human donor in good health. The conserved cysteine and the conserved F or W are not part of the CDR3 here.

TRBJ2-1 TRBV2 ASSPGTAYNEQF
TRBJ1-2 TRBV2 ASRWGVLNYGYT
TRBJ2-1 TRBV19 ASSMLAGGYNEQF
TRBJ2-2 TRBV19 ASSKGTGESGELF
TRBJ2-5 TRBV5-4 ASSPEWQETQY
TRBJ1-1 TRBV29-1 SVETAGKAF
TRBJ2-3 TRBV6-2/TRBV6-3 ASSTRLAGEITTDTQY
TRBJ2-3 TRBV19 ASSMTSMTSDTQY
TRBJ2-1 TRBV5-1 ASSVTGGLYNEQF
TRBJ2-7 TRBV19 ASSAGTGDGYEQY
TRBJ2-7 TRBV28 ASSSPGQGGEQY
TRBJ1-5 TRBV3-1/TRBV3-2 ASCTGGRQPQH
TRBJ2-7 TRBV7-2 ASSSRVLHEQY
TRBJ1-2 TRBV12-3/TRBV12-4 ASSLFGGGYT
TRBJ1-5 TRBV20-1 SASRRGTGAQPQH
TRBJ2-1 TRBV10-1 ASSGSRTSGGFSYNEQF
TRBJ1-1 TRBV4-1 ASSQDWDRVLLNTEAF
TRBJ2-7 TRBV10-1 ASSRSDLPYEQY
TRBJ2-5 TRBV5-1 ASSLGTIAGQETQY
TRBJ1-5 TRBV5-8 ASSQIQGTITNQPQH
TRBJ1-2 TRBV9 ASSVVAGAAYGYT
TRBJ1-1 TRBV7-9 ASSLGPGGTEAF
TRBJ2-5 TRBV5-1 ASNGGAEETQY
TRBJ1-1 TRBV6-5 ASSSTGNTEAF
TRBJ1-1 TRBV5-6 ASTYYGDTEAF
TRBJ1-1 TRBV6-2/TRBV6-3 ASSYSSGRMNTEAF
TRBJ1-2 TRBV5-8 ASHLSRGQNYGYT
TRBJ2-3 TRBV5-4 ASSLDALPSGRADTQY
TRBJ2-1 TRBV19 ASSIPSGSVPYNEQF
TRBJ2-7 TRBV30 AWPGRDSYEQY
TRBJ2-7 TRBV10-2 ASNMGQGGYEQY
TRBJ2-3 TRBV5-6 ASSLRPGLAGADTQY
TRBJ2-7 TRBV5-6 ASSLVSGTHEQY
TRBJ2-3 TRBV2 ASSEVAGTDTQY
TRBJ2-5 TRBV7-2 ASSFGGRAAETQY
TRBJ2-2 TRBV25-1 ASSEMTGYTGELF
TRBJ2-7 TRBV7-2 ASSQGQGIREQY
TRBJ2-2 TRBV27 ASSRGGKNTGELF
TRBJ1-1 TRBV4-3 ASSQETGHPNTEAF
TRBJ2-7 TRBV5-1 ASSLGSTDEQY
TRBJ2-7 TRBV6-2/TRBV6-3 ASSPLSSAGPVYEQY
TRBJ2-2 TRBV4-3 ASSQDFGRSTGELF
TRBJ2-3 TRBV6-4 ASSDSPYNTDTQY
TRBJ2-7 TRBV4-1 ASSPIGLAGDRSYEQY
TRBJ2-2 TRBV5-6 ASTPDLGATGELF
TRBJ2-2 TRBV3-1/TRBV3-2 ASSPAELRGELF
TRBJ1-5 TRBV5-1 ASSLAGSSNQPQH
TRBJ2-5 TRBV5-1 ASSFGRNQETQY
TRBJ2-5 TRBV18 ASSDGQETQY
TRBJ2-2 TRBV3-1/TRBV3-2 ASSQEGKEGDSYRGGTGELF
TRBJ1-1 TRBV7-9 ASILQTGNTEAF
TRBJ2-2 TRBV10-3 AIKSSGGSNTGELF
TRBJ2-7 TRBV6-2/TRBV6-3 ASSSPGLAGYEQY
TRBJ2-1 TRBV2 ASSPRTSGYEQF
TRBJ2-7 TRBV6-6 ASTPGSGEQY
TRBJ2-3 TRBV6-2/TRBV6-3 ASSYVGRGGLSTDTQY
TRBJ2-7 TRBV4-1 ASSQDSPTSGRAYEQY